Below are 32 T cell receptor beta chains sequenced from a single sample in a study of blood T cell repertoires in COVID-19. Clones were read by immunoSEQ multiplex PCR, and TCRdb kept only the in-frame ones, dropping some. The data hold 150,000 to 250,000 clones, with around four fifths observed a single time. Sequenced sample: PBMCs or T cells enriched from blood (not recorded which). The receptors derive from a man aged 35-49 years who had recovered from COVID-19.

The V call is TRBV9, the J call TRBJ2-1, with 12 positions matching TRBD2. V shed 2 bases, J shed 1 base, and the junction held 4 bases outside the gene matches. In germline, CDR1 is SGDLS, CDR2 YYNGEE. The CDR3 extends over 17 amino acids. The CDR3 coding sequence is TGTGCCAGCAGCGTTACTAGCGGGAGGCCTTCCTACAATGAGCAGTTCTTC. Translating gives CASSVTSGRPSYNEQFF.

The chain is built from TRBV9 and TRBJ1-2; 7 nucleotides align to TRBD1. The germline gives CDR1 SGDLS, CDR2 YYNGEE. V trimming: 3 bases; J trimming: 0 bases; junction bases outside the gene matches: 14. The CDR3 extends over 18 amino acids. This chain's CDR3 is CASSAGASDRISNYGYTF. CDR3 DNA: TGTGCCAGCAGCGCCGGTGCGTCGGACAGGATCTCTAACTATGGCTACACCTTC.

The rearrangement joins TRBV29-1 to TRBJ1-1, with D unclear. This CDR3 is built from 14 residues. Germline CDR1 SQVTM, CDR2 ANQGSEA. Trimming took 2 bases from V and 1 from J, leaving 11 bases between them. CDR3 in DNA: TGCAGCGTTGAACTGTACAGTGAGAACACTGAAGCTTTCTTT. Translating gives CSVELYSENTEAFF.

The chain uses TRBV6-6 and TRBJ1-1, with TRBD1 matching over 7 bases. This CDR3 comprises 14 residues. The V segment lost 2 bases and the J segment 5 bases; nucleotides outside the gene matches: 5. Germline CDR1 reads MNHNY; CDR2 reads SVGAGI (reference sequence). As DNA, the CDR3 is TGTGCCAGCAGTTACAGGGGGCCAGAGACTGAAGCTTTCTTT. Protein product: CASSYRGPETEAFF.

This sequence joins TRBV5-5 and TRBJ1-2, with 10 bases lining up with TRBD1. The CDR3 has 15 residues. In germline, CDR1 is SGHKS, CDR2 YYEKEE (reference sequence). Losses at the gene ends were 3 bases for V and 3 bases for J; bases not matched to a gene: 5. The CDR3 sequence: CASSSGTGADYGYTF. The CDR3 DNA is TGTGCCAGCAGCTCGGGGACAGGGGCTGACTATGGCTACACCTTC.

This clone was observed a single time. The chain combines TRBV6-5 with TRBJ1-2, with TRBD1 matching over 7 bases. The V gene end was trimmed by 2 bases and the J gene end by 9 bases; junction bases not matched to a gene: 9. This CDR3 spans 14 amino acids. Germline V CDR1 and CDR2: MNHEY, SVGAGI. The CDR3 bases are TGTGCCAGCAGTTACGCAGGCCAGGGGGAAAGCTACACCTTC. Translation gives CASSYAGQGESYTF.

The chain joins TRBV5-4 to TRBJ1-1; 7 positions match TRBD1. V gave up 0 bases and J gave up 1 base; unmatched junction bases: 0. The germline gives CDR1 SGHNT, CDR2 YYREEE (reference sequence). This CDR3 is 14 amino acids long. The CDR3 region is CASSLAGGNTEAFF. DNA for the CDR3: TGTGCCAGCAGCTTGGCAGGGGGGAACACTGAAGCTTTCTTT.

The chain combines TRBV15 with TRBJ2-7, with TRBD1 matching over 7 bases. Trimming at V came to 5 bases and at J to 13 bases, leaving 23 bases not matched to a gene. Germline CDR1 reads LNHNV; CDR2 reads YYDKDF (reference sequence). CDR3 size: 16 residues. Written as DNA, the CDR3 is TGTGCCACCAGCCCCGAGGGCGCAGGGGGAAGTAAGGTCCAATACTTC. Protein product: CATSPEGAGGSKVQYF.

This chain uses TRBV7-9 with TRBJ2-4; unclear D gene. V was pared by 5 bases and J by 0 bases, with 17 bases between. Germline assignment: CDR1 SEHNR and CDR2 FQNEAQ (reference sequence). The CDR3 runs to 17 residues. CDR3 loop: CASSPQRVQIAKNIQYF. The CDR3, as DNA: TGTGCCAGCAGCCCTCAAAGAGTCCAAATAGCCAAAAACATTCAGTACTTC.

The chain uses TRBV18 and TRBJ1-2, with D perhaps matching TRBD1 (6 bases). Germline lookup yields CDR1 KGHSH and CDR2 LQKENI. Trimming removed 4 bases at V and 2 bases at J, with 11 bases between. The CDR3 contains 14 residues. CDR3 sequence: CASSQTDRNYGYTF. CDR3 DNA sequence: TGTGCCAGCTCACAAACCGACAGGAACTATGGCTACACCTTC.

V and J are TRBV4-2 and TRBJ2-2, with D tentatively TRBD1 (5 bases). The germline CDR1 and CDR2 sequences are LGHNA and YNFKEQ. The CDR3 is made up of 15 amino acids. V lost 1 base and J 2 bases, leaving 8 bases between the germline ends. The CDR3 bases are TGTGCCAGCAGCCAAGGTGGGGCCAACACCGGGGAGCTGTTTTTT. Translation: CASSQGGANTGELFF.

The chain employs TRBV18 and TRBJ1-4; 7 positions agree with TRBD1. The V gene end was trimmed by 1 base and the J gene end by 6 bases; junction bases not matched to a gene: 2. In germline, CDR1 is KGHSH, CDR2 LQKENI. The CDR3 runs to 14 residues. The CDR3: CASSPRGTDEKLFF. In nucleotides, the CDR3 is TGTGCCAGCTCACCACGGGGGACAGATGAAAAACTGTTTTTT.

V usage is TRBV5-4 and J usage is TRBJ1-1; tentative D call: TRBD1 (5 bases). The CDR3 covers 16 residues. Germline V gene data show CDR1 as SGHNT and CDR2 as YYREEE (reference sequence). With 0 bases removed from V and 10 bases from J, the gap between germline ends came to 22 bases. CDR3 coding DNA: TGTGCCAGCAGCTTGGTGGACGGCTCTTGGGGGGAGGTAGCTTTCTTT. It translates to CASSLVDGSWGEVAFF. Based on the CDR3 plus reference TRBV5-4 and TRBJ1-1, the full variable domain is ETGVTQSPTHLIKTRGQQVTLRCSSQSGHNTVSWYQQALGQGPQFIFQYYREEENGRGNFPPRFSGLQFPNYSSELNVNALELDDSALYLCASSLVDGSWGEVAFFGQGTRLTVV.

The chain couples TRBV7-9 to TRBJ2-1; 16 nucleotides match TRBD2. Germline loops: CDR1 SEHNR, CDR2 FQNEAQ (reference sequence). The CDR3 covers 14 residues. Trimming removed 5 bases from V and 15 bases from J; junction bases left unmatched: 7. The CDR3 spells CASSPGTSGRAPFF. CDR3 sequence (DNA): TGTGCCAGCAGCCCCGGGACTAGCGGGAGGGCACCGTTCTTC.

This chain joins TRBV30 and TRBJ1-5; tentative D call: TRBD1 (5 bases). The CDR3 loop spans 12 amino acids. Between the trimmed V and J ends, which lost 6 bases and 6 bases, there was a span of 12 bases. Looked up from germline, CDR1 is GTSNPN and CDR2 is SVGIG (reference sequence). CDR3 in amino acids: CACWRQGQPQHF. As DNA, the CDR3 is TGTGCCTGCTGGCGGCAGGGTCAGCCCCAGCATTTT.

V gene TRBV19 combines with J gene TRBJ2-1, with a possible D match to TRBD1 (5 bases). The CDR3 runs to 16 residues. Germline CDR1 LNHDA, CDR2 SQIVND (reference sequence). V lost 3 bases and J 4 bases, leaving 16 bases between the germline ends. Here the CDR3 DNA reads TGTGCCAGTAGTATGGAGCAGGGTAGTGGTTACAATGAGCAGTTCTTC. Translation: CASSMEQGSGYNEQFF.

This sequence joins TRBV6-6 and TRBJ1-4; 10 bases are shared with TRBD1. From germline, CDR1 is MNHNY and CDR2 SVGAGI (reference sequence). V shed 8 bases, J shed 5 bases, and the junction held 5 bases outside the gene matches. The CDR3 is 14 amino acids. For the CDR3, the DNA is TGTGCCAGCCGGACGGGACAGGGGAATGAAAAACTGTTTTTT. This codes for CASRTGQGNEKLFF.

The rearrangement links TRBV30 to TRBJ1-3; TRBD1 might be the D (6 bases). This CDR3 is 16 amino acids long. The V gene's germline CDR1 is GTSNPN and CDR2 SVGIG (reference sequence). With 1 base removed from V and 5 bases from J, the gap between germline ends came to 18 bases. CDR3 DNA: TGTGCCTGGAGTGGAGGACAGCTCGACAGCCGAAACACCATATATTTT. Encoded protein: CAWSGGQLDSRNTIYF.

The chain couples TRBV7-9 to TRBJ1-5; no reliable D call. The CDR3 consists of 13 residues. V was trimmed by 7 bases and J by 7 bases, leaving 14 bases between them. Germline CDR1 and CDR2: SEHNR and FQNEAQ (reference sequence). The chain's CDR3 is CASTPDRGQPQHF. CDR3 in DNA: TGTGCCAGCACCCCGGACCGAGGGCAGCCCCAGCATTTT.

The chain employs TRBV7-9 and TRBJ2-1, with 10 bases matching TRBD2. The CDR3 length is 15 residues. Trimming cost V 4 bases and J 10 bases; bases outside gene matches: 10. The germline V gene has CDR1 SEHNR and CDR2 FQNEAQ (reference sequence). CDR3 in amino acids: CASSSGTSEGKEQFF. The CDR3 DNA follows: TGTGCCAGCAGCTCCGGGACTAGCGAAGGGAAAGAGCAGTTCTTC.

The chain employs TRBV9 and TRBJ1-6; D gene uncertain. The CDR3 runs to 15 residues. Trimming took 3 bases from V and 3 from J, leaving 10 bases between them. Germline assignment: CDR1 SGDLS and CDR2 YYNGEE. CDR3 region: CASSADGHYNSPLHF. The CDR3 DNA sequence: TGTGCCAGCAGCGCAGATGGGCACTATAATTCACCCCTCCACTTT.

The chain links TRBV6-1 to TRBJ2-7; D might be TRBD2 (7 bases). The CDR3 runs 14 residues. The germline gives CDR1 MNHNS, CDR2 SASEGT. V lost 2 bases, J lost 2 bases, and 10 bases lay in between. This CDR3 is CASSEWRGPYEQYV. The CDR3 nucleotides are TGTGCCAGCAGTGAATGGCGGGGGCCCTACGAGCAGTACGTC.

The CDR3 loop reads CASSLGAASGSTDTQYF. CDR3 coding DNA: TGTGCCAGCAGCTTAGGGGCCGCTAGCGGGAGCACAGATACGCAGTATTTT. This chain links TRBV7-9 with TRBJ2-3; 8 nucleotides agree with TRBD2. V was pared by 1 base and J by 0 bases, with 6 bases of the junction left unmatched. Per germline, CDR1 SEHNR and CDR2 FQNEAQ (reference sequence). The CDR3 is 17 amino acids.

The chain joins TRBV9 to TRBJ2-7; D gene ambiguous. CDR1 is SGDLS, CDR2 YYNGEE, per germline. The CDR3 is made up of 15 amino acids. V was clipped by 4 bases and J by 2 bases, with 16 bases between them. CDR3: CASSPLPRSPYEQYF. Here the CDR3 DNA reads TGTGCCAGCAGCCCCTTACCGAGGTCCCCCTACGAGCAGTACTTC.

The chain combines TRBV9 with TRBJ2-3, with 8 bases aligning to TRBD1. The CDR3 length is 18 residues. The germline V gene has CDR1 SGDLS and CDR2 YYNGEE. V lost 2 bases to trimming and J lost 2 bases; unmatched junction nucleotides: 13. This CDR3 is CASSVWQGAIGNTDTQYF. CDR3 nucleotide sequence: TGTGCCAGCAGCGTTTGGCAGGGGGCGATTGGAAACACAGATACGCAGTATTTT.

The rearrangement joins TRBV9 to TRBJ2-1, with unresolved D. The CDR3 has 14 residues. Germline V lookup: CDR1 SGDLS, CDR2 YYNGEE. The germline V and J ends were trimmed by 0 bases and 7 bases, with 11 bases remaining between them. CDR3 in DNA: TGTGCCAGCAGCGTAGGACTGACGACGAATGAGCAGTTCTTC. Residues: CASSVGLTTNEQFF.

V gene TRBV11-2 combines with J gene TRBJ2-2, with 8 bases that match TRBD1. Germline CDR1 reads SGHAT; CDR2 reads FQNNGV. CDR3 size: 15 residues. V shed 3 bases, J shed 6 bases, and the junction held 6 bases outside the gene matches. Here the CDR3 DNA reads TGTGCCAGCAGCTTCTCCAGGGGGCATCCCGGGGAGCTGTTTTTT. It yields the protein CASSFSRGHPGELFF. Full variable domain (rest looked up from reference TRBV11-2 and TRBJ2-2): EAGVAQSPRYKIIEKRQSVAFWCNPISGHATLYWYQQILGQGPKLLIQFQNNGVVDDSQLPKDRFSAERLKGVDSTLKIQPAKLEDSAVYLCASSFSRGHPGELFFGEGSRLTVL.

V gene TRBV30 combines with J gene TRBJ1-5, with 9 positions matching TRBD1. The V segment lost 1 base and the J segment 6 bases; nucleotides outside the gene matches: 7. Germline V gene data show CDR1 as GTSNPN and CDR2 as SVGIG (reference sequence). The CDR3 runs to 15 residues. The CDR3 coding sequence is TGTGCCTGGAGTGCGGGACAGGGCGGATTTCAGCCCCAGCATTTT. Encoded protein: CAWSAGQGGFQPQHF. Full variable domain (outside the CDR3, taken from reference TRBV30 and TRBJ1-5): SQTIHQWPATLVQPVGSPLSLECTVEGTSNPNLYWYRQAAGRGLQLLFYSVGIGQISSEVPQNLSASRPQDRQFILSSKKLLLSDSGFYLCAWSAGQGGFQPQHFGDGTRLSIL.

The CDR3 spells CASSLEPSGGGYTF. CDR3 DNA: TGTGCCAGCAGCTTAGAACCCTCAGGGGGCGGCTACACCTTC. The chain carries TRBV11-2 and TRBJ1-2; 8 nucleotides match TRBD1. This CDR3 has 14 residues. Per the germline V gene, CDR1 is SGHAT and CDR2 is FQNNGV. The V segment lost 0 bases and the J segment 8 bases; nucleotides outside the gene matches: 5.

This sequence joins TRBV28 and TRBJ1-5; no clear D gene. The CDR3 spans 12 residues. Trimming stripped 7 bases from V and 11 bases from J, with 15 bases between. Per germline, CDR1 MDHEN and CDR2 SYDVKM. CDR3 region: CASKVGSGTQHF. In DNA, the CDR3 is TGTGCCAGCAAGGTGGGGTCGGGGACCCAGCATTTT.

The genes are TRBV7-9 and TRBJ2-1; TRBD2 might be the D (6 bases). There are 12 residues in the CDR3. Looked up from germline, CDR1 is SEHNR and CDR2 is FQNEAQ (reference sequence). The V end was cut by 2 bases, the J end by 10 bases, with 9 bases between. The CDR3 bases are TGTGCCAGCAGCTTAAGACTAGAAGAGCAGTTCTTC. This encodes CASSLRLEEQFF.

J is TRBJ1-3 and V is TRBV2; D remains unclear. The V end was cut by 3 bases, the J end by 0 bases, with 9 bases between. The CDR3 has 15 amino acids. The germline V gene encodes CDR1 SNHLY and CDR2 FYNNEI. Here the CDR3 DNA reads TGTGCCAGCAGTGACATAGACAACTCTGGAAACACCATATATTTT. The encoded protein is CASSDIDNSGNTIYF.